By frequency in the sample, the clone carrying this T cell receptor (beta chain) is medium-sized (0.01 to 0.1%). The source of the sample is a study of PD-L1 blockade in urothelial cancer. Background on the study: Samples came from 3 weeks, at the second dose, and 6 weeks into treatment. Blood yielded a median of around 150,000 T cells per sample.

The method was immunoSEQ multiplex PCR; TCRdb's version includes in-frame clones alone and lacks a portion of them. Among approximately 79,000 clones listed, 85% were seen once. Time point: pretreatment peripheral blood. The CDR3 totals 17 residues. CDR1 LGHNA and CDR2 YSLEER come from the germline V gene. Trimming took 0 bases from V and 6 from J, leaving 19 bases between them. The sequence was collected from a middle-aged man with urothelial cancer. The starting material was PBMCs, obtained around atezolizumab (anti-PD-L1) treatment. The V gene is TRBV4-3, the J gene TRBJ2-3; D may be TRBD1 (5 bases). In DNA, the CDR3 is TGCGCCAGCAGCCAAGATAGGGTCACAGGTCCCTCCGATACGCAGTATTTT. Residues: CASSQDRVTGPSDTQYF.